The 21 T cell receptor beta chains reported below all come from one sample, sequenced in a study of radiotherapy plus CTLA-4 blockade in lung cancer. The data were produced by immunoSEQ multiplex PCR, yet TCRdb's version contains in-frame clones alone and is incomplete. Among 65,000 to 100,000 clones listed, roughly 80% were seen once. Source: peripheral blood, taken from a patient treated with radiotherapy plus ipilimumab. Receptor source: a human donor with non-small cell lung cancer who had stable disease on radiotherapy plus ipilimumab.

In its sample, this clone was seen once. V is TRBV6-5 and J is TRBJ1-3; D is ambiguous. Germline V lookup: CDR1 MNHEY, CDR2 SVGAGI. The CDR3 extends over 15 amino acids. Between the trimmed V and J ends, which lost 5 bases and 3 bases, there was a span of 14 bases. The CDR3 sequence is CASSRQPGNGNTIYF. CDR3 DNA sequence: TGTGCCAGCAGTCGACAACCGGGAAATGGAAACACCATATATTTT.

The CDR3 nucleotides read TGTGCCAGCAGCGTAGAAGCCCGCACAGATACGCAGTATTTT. Protein sequence: CASSVEARTDTQYF. The V gene is TRBV9, the J gene TRBJ2-3; no clear D. V was shortened by 0 bases and J by 1 base, with 6 bases between the two germline ends. CDR3 length: 14 amino acids. Looked up from germline, CDR1 is SGDLS and CDR2 is YYNGEE.

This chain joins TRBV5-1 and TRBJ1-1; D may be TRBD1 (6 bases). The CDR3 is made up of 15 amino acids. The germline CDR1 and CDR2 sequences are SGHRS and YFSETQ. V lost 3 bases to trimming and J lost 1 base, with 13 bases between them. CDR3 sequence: CASSYHAQGNTEAFF. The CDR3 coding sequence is TGCGCCAGCAGCTATCACGCACAGGGGAACACTGAAGCTTTCTTT.

CDR3 sequence: CASTGTLNQPQHF. In nucleotides, the CDR3 is TGTGCCAGCACCGGGACACTTAATCAGCCCCAGCATTTT. The V gene is TRBV6-1, the J gene TRBJ1-5; tentative D call: TRBD1 (6 bases). Germline V lookup: CDR1 MNHNS, CDR2 SASEGT. The CDR3 runs 13 residues. V was pared by 7 bases and J by 4 bases, with 11 bases between.

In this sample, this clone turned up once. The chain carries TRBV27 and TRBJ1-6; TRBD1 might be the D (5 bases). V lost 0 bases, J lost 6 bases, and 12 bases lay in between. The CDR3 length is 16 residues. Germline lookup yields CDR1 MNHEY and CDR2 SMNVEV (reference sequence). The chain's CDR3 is CASSLSLGVPNSPLHF. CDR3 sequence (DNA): TGTGCCAGCAGTTTATCCCTGGGGGTTCCTAATTCACCCCTCCACTTT.

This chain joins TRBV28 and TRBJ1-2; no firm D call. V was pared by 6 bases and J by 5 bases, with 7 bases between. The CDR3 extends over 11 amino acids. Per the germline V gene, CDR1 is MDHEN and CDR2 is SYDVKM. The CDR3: CASSDPYGYTF. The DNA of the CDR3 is TGTGCCAGCAGCGACCCTTATGGCTACACCTTC.

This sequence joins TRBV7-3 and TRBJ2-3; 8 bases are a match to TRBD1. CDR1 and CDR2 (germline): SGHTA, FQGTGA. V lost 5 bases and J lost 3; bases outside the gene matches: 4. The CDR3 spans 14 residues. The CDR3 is CASSQGARTDTQYF. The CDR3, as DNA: TGTGCCAGCAGCCAGGGGGCGCGAACAGATACGCAGTATTTT.

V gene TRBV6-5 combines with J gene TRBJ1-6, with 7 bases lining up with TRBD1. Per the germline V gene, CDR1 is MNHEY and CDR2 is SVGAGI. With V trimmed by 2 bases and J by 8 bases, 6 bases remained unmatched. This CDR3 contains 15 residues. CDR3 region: CASSYTTGTDSPLHF. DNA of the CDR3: TGTGCCAGCAGTTACACGACAGGGACTGATTCACCCCTCCACTTT.

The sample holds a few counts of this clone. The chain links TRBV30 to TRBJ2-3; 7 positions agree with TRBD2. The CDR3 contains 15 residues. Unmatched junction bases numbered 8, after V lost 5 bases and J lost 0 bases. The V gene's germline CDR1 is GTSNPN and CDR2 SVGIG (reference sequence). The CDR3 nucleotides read TGTGCCTGGGGGAGGGCAGCGGGGAGCACAGATACGCAGTATTTT. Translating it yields CAWGRAAGSTDTQYF. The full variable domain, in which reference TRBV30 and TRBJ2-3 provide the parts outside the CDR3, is SQTIHQWPATLVQPVGSPLSLECTVEGTSNPNLYWYRQAAGRGLQLLFYSVGIGQISSEVPQNLSASRPQDRQFILSSKKLLLSDSGFYLCAWGRAAGSTDTQYFGPGTRLTVL.

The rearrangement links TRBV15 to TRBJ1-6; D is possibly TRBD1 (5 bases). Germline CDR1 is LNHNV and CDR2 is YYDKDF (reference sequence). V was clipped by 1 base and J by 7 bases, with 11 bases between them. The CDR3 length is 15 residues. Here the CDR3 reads CATSRGDGGNSPLHF. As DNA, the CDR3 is TGTGCCACCAGCAGAGGAGACGGGGGAAATTCACCCCTCCACTTT.

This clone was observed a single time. CDR3 loop: CATRDRINGYTF. In DNA form, the CDR3 reads TGTGCCACCAGAGACAGGATCAATGGCTACACCTTC. J is TRBJ1-2 and V is TRBV19; TRBD1 is a possible D gene (6 bases). CDR1 is LNHDA, CDR2 SQIVND, per germline (reference sequence). The CDR3 is made up of 12 amino acids. The V end lost 10 bases, the J end lost 6 bases, and 15 bases lay between the germline ends.

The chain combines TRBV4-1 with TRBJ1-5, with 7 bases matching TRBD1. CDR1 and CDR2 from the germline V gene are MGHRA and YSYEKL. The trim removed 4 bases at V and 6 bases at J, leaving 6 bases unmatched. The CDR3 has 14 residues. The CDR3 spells CASSRTGEGQPQHF. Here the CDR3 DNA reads TGCGCCAGCAGCCGAACAGGGGAAGGTCAGCCCCAGCATTTT.

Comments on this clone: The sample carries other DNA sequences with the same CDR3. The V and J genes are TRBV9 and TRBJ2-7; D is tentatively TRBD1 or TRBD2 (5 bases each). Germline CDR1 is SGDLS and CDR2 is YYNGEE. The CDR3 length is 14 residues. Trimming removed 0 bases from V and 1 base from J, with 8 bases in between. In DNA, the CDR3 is TGTGCCAGCAGCGTAGGGGACCGTTCCTACGAGCAGTACTTC. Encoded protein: CASSVGDRSYEQYF.

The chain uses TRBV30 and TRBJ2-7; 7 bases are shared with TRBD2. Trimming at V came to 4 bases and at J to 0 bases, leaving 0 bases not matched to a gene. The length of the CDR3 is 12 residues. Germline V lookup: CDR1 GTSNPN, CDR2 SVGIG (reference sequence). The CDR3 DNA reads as TGTGCCTGGACTAGCGGCTCCTACGAGCAGTACTTC. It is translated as CAWTSGSYEQYF.

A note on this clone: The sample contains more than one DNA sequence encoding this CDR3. Here the CDR3 DNA reads TGTGCCAGCAGTGTAGGACAGGGCTACGAGCAGTACTTC. It specifies CASSVGQGYEQYF. The gene calls are TRBV25-1 and TRBJ2-7; 8 bases are shared with TRBD1. Germline V lookup: CDR1 MGHDK, CDR2 SYGVNS. V was pared by 4 bases and J by 3 bases, with 2 bases of the junction left unmatched. The CDR3 spans 13 residues.

Written as DNA, the CDR3 is TGTGCCAGTAGTATAGCCAAGGTTCTCGGTAATTCACCCCTCCACTTT. Its translation: CASSIAKVLGNSPLHF. The chain recombines TRBV19 with TRBJ1-6; no clear D gene. V was clipped by 1 base and J by 6 bases, with 13 bases between them. The CDR3 is made up of 16 amino acids. Germline loops: CDR1 LNHDA, CDR2 SQIVND (reference sequence). Looking up the rest from reference TRBV19 and TRBJ1-6 gives the full variable domain: DGGITQSPKYLFRKEGQNVTLSCEQNLNHDAMYWYRQDPGQGLRLIYYSQIVNDFQKGDIAEGYSVSREKKESFPLTVTSAQKNPTAFYLCASSIAKVLGNSPLHFGNGTRLTVT.

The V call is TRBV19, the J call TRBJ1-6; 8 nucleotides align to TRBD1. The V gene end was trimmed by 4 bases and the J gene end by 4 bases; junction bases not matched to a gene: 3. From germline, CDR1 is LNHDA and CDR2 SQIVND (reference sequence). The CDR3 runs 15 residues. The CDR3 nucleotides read TGTGCCAGTAGTACCAGGGGGCAGTATAATTCACCCCTCCACTTT. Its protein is CASSTRGQYNSPLHF.

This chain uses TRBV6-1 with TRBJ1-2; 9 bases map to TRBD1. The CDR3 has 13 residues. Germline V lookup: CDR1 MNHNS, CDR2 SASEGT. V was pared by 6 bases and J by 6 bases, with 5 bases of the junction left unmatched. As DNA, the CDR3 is TGTGCCAGCAGGGGGGACAGGGTTGATGGCTACACCTTC. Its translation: CASRGDRVDGYTF.

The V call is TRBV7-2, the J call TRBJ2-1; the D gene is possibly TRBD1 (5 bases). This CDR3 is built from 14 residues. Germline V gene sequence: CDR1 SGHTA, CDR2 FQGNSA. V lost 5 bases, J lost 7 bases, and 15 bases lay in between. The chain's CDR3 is CASSLGAGGNEQFF. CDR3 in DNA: TGTGCCAGCAGCCTAGGGGCAGGTGGGAATGAGCAGTTCTTC. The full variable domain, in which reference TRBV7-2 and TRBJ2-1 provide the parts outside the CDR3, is GAGVSQSPSNKVTEKGKDVELRCDPISGHTALYWYRQSLGQGLEFLIYFQGNSAPDKSGLPSDRFSAERTGGSVSTLTIQRTQQEDSAVYLCASSLGAGGNEQFFGPGTRLTVL.

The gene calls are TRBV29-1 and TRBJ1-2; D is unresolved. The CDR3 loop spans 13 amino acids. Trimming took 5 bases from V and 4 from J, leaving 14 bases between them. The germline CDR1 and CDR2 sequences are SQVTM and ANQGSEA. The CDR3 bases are TGCAGCGTTAAAACCCCGGGAATCTATGGCTACACCTTC. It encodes CSVKTPGIYGYTF.

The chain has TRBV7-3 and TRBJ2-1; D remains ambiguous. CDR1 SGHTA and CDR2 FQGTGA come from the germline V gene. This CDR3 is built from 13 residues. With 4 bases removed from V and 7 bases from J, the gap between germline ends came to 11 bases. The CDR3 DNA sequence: TGTGCCAGCAGCTCCGGGTTCAGTAATGAGCAGTTCTTC. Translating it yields CASSSGFSNEQFF.